The 20 T cell receptor beta chains in this list originate from one sample, sequenced in a study of OX40 agonist ivuxolimab in advanced cancers. Libraries were built with the immunoSEQ multiplex PCR assay. TCRdb stores this immuneACCESS table with in-frame sequences only. Part of the clones is absent; in the studies checked, under half of the shortfall reflects unresolved V genes, and no reason is known for the rest. This sample gives tens of thousands of clones in total; more than 65% of them show up just once. The top ten hold approximately 11% of the sample. The sequencing used CD4+ or CD8+ T cells sorted from blood, collected in a trial of the OX40 agonist ivuxolimab. These receptors were obtained from an adult with an advanced solid tumor such as melanoma, head and neck, liver or kidney cancer.

The chain recombines TRBV9 with TRBJ2-1, with a tentative D call TRBD2 (5 bases). Germline assignment: CDR1 SGDLS and CDR2 YYNGEE. The CDR3 has 15 amino acids. V dropped 0 bases and J dropped 10 bases, with 17 bases sitting between them. CDR3 amino acids: CASSVERGFGREQFF. CDR3 coding DNA: TGTGCCAGCAGCGTAGAAAGAGGGTTTGGAAGGGAGCAGTTCTTC.

Concerning this clone: In the same sample, other DNA sequences code for this CDR3. The genes are TRBV15 and TRBJ2-3; 11 bases align to TRBD2. The CDR3 has 18 amino acids. The V segment lost 0 bases and the J segment 9 bases; nucleotides outside the gene matches: 14. Per germline, CDR1 LNHNV and CDR2 YYDKDF (reference sequence). CDR3 sequence: CATSRDRGSGGAYDTQYF. As DNA, the CDR3 is TGTGCCACCAGCAGAGATCGAGGTAGCGGGGGGGCATATGACACGCAGTATTTT.

The rearrangement joins TRBV4-3 to TRBJ2-5, with D perhaps given as TRBD1 or TRBD2 (6 bases each). The CDR3 covers 16 residues. From germline, CDR1 is LGHNA and CDR2 YSLEER. V lost 0 bases to trimming and J lost 4 bases, with 15 bases between them. CDR3 in amino acids: CASSQDLRGVSETQYF. The CDR3 nucleotides read TGCGCCAGCAGCCAAGATTTGAGGGGGGTATCAGAGACCCAGTACTTC.

The DNA of the CDR3 is TGTGCCAGCAGTGAAACTAAGGAGGAGCCGACCGGGGAGCTGTTTTTT. Its translation: CASSETKEEPTGELFF. The J gene is TRBJ2-2, the V gene TRBV25-1; maybe TRBD2 (5 bases). Germline CDR1 MGHDK, CDR2 SYGVNS. V shed 2 bases and J shed 5 bases, with 15 bases lying between them. The CDR3 covers 16 residues.

This clone qualifies as medium-sized. The chain employs TRBV2 and TRBJ2-3; 7 nucleotides line up with TRBD2. The length of the CDR3 is 15 residues. The germline V gene has CDR1 SNHLY and CDR2 FYNNEI. The J segment lost 0 bases and the V segment lost 10 bases, leaving 10 bases of the junction unmatched. CDR3 residues: CAIKTGTTSTDTQYF. The CDR3 DNA is TGTGCCATCAAGACGGGGACTACTAGCACAGATACGCAGTATTTT.

The chain couples TRBV4-2 to TRBJ2-1; TRBD2 aligns across 10 bases. The V segment lost 2 bases and the J segment 7 bases; nucleotides outside the gene matches: 14. This CDR3 region has 18 residues. CDR1 is LGHNA and CDR2 is YNFKEQ in the germline V gene. The CDR3 here is CASSQTGTGLAAENEQFF. DNA for the CDR3: TGTGCCAGCAGCCAAACAGGTACCGGACTAGCGGCCGAGAATGAGCAGTTCTTC.

The chain joins TRBV6-5 to TRBJ2-3, with TRBD2 matching over 7 bases. This CDR3 has 15 residues. Looked up from germline, CDR1 is MNHEY and CDR2 is SVGAGI. Germline trimming cut 7 bases from V and 9 bases from J; bases unmatched to any gene: 16. Written as DNA, the CDR3 is TGTGCCAGCATCGAAACCGGGACTACGATGGGAACGCAGTATTTT. It encodes CASIETGTTMGTQYF.

This clone was observed a few times. J is TRBJ2-7 and V is TRBV7-9; 11 bases agree with TRBD1. V trimming: 5 bases; J trimming: 3 bases; junction bases outside the gene matches: 3. CDR1 is SEHNR, CDR2 FQNEAQ, per germline (reference sequence). The CDR3 contains 14 residues. CDR3 in DNA: TGTGCCAGCAGCCCCGGGACAGGGGGCTACGAGCAGTACTTC. Translating it yields CASSPGTGGYEQYF.

The rearrangement uses TRBV7-2 and TRBJ1-1; D may be TRBD1 (5 bases). V was pared by 0 bases and J by 1 base, with 9 bases between. The CDR3 has 15 amino acids. Looked up from germline, CDR1 is SGHTA and CDR2 is FQGNSA. In DNA, the CDR3 is TGTGCCAGCAGCTTAGCCCCCGGACAGAACACTGAAGCTTTCTTT. It encodes CASSLAPGQNTEAFF.

This clone was found a few times. The chain joins TRBV7-9 to TRBJ2-1, with 7 positions matching TRBD2. Unmatched junction bases numbered 9, after V lost 4 bases and J lost 0 bases. The CDR3 is made up of 17 amino acids. Germline CDR1 SEHNR, CDR2 FQNEAQ (reference sequence). CDR3 in amino acids: CASSSGWAGDSYNEQFF. The CDR3 DNA follows: TGTGCCAGCAGCTCCGGGTGGGCGGGAGACTCCTACAATGAGCAGTTCTTC.

The CDR3 region is CASSPDRAEAFF. Written as DNA, the CDR3 is TGTGCCAGCAGCCCAGACAGGGCTGAAGCTTTCTTT. The gene calls are TRBV7-6 and TRBJ1-1; 7 bases map to TRBD1. J gave up 6 bases and V 5 bases, and 3 bases lay outside the gene matches. CDR1 and CDR2 from the germline V gene are SGHVS and FNYEAQ. This CDR3 spans 12 amino acids. Full variable domain (outside the CDR3, taken from reference TRBV7-6 and TRBJ1-1): GAGVSQSPRYKVTKRGQDVALRCDPISGHVSLYWYRQALGQGPEFLTYFNYEAQQDKSGLPNDRFSAERPEGSISTLTIQRTEQRDSAMYRCASSPDRAEAFFGQGTRLTVV.

V usage is TRBV7-9 and J usage is TRBJ2-3; unclear D gene. V lost 3 bases and J 0 bases, leaving 19 bases between the germline ends. This CDR3 spans 18 amino acids. Germline values: CDR1 SEHNR, CDR2 FQNEAQ (reference sequence). The CDR3, as DNA: TGTGCCAGCAGCTTTTGGCCAGACCAGTCTCATAGCACAGATACGCAGTATTTT. Amino acids: CASSFWPDQSHSTDTQYF.

CDR3 DNA sequence: TGTGCCAGCAGTGAAGGAGTGGGGGCTTGGACTGAAGCTTTCTTT. Its translation is CASSEGVGAWTEAFF. V usage is TRBV2 and J usage is TRBJ1-1, with D perhaps matching TRBD1 (6 bases). Between the trimmed V and J ends, which lost 1 base and 5 bases, there was a span of 14 bases. CDR3 length: 15 residues. Germline CDR1 is SNHLY and CDR2 is FYNNEI.

The rearrangement links TRBV5-4 to TRBJ1-1; D remains unclear. The CDR3 sequence is 14 residues long. Trimming pared 4 bases from V and 1 base from J, leaving 11 bases between. Germline lookup yields CDR1 SGHNT and CDR2 YYREEE (reference sequence). CDR3 in amino acids: CASSRGGQNTEAFF. CDR3 DNA: TGTGCCAGCAGCCGAGGTGGGCAGAACACTGAAGCTTTCTTT.

This clone was recorded a few times. The chain employs TRBV6-1 and TRBJ1-2; TRBD1 agrees at 8 bases. The trim removed 6 bases at V and 4 bases at J, leaving 10 bases unmatched. This CDR3 comprises 15 residues. Germline V CDR1 and CDR2: MNHNS, SASEGT. The CDR3 DNA follows: TGTGCCAGCAGCCAAATATCCGGGACAGGCTATGGCTACACCTTC. Encoded protein: CASSQISGTGYGYTF.

The chain combines TRBV28 with TRBJ2-7, with TRBD2 as a possible D gene (6 bases). V lost 8 bases to trimming and J lost 3 bases, with 26 bases between them. Per the germline V gene, CDR1 is MDHEN and CDR2 is SYDVKM. CDR3 length: 17 amino acids. CDR3 sequence reads: CASGNTPVPGLNYEQYF. The CDR3 bases are TGTGCCAGCGGCAACACCCCAGTACCGGGACTGAACTACGAGCAGTACTTC.

This sequence joins TRBV7-9 and TRBJ1-2; D perhaps matches TRBD1 (5 bases). V was trimmed by 5 bases and J by 3 bases, leaving 13 bases between them. This CDR3 contains 14 residues. CDR1 SEHNR and CDR2 FQNEAQ come from the germline V gene (reference sequence). The CDR3 reads CASSPPQGDYGYTF. DNA for the CDR3: TGTGCCAGCAGCCCCCCCCAAGGGGACTATGGCTACACCTTC.

CDR3 region: CASSRTSGASANTDTQYF. As DNA, the CDR3 is TGTGCCAGCAGCCGGACTAGCGGGGCATCGGCAAACACAGATACGCAGTATTTT. V and J are TRBV7-2 and TRBJ2-3; 12 bases are a match to TRBD2. CDR1 and CDR2 (germline): SGHTA, FQGNSA. The CDR3 runs to 18 residues. The ends lost 5 bases at V and 2 bases at J; junction bases unmatched: 11.

The chain has TRBV19 and TRBJ2-3; the match to TRBD2 covers 9 bases. CDR1 is LNHDA, CDR2 SQIVND, per germline (reference sequence). With 8 bases clipped from V and 4 bases from J, the junction kept 13 bases outside the gene matches. This CDR3 has 16 residues. This CDR3 reads CASPSRPSGTADTQYF. The CDR3 DNA follows: TGTGCCAGTCCTTCCCGCCCTAGCGGGACGGCAGATACGCAGTATTTT.

V gene TRBV7-2 combines with J gene TRBJ2-1; D remains ambiguous. Germline lookup yields CDR1 SGHTA and CDR2 FQGNSA. The CDR3 is 14 amino acids. Trimming left V 1 base short and J 5 bases short, with 9 bases between. The CDR3 DNA follows: TGTGCCAGCAGCTTAGGCGGCCAACACAATGAGCAGTTCTTC. It specifies CASSLGGQHNEQFF. Supplemented by reference TRBV7-2 and TRBJ2-1, the full variable domain reads GAGVSQSPSNKVTEKGKDVELRCDPISGHTALYWYRQSLGQGLEFLIYFQGNSAPDKSGLPSDRFSAERTGGSVSTLTIQRTQQEDSAVYLCASSLGGQHNEQFFGPGTRLTVL.